The T cell receptor beta chain under discussion was sequenced for a study of control samples from healthy donors and cancer patients. The CDR3 has 15 residues. The V gene end was trimmed by 3 bases and the J gene end by 5 bases; junction bases not matched to a gene: 7. Germline V CDR1 and CDR2: LNHDA, SQIVND (reference sequence). Using immunoSEQ multiplex PCR, the repertoire was profiled, and TCRdb retains in-frame clones only, with some absent. This sample has about 140,000 clones; almost 90% occur once, and the top ten carry approximately 1.8%. V gene TRBV19 combines with J gene TRBJ2-5; 9 bases map to TRBD1. Sequencing input: blood. The sequence derives from a young man in good health. This CDR3 is CASSIPTGGLETQYF. As DNA, the CDR3 is TGTGCCAGTAGTATCCCGACAGGGGGTCTGGAGACCCAGTACTTC. The variable domain in full, completed from reference TRBV19 and TRBJ2-5, reads DGGITQSPKYLFRKEGQNVTLSCEQNLNHDAMYWYRQDPGQGLRLIYYSQIVNDFQKGDIAEGYSVSREKKESFPLTVTSAQKNPTAFYLCASSIPTGGLETQYFGPGTRLLVL.